One sample yielded the 22 T cell receptor beta chains listed below, sequenced in a study of cytomegalovirus exposure and HLA in healthy donors. Both 60 Vbeta primers and 13 Jbeta primers went into the PCR. The data were produced by immunoSEQ multiplex PCR, yet TCRdb's version contains in-frame clones alone and is incomplete. The table has about 190,000 clones, around 79% seen once. Sequencing was carried out using PBMCs. The source of these receptors is a woman aged 45-59 years in good health and CMV-seronegative.

This sequence joins TRBV18 and TRBJ2-7; possible D gene TRBD1, 6 bases. The CDR3 length is 15 residues. In germline, CDR1 is KGHSH, CDR2 LQKENI. With 3 bases removed from V and 1 base from J, the gap between germline ends came to 13 bases. CDR3 region: CASSPLSDRSYEQYF. For the CDR3, the DNA is TGTGCCAGCTCACCCTTGTCTGACAGGTCCTACGAGCAGTACTTC.

The rearrangement uses TRBV11-2 and TRBJ1-1, with no clear D. The CDR3 contains 14 residues. Germline V lookup: CDR1 SGHAT, CDR2 FQNNGV. Trimming took off 6 bases at V and 1 base at J, with 12 bases between the two ends. CDR3 protein: CASSFAQRNTEAFF. The DNA for the CDR3 is TGTGCCAGCAGTTTTGCACAGAGGAACACTGAAGCTTTCTTT.

The chain joins TRBV7-2 to TRBJ1-3; D is possibly TRBD1 (6 bases). Germline values: CDR1 SGHTA, CDR2 FQGNSA. The V and J ends lost 8 bases and 2 bases respectively, with 7 bases between them. This CDR3 has 12 amino acids. CDR3 coding DNA: TGTGCCAGCGGACAGACTGGAAACACCATATATTTT. This gives the protein CASGQTGNTIYF. Full variable domain (outside the CDR3, taken from reference TRBV7-2 and TRBJ1-3): GAGVSQSPSNKVTEKGKDVELRCDPISGHTALYWYRQSLGQGLEFLIYFQGNSAPDKSGLPSDRFSAERTGGSVSTLTIQRTQQEDSAVYLCASGQTGNTIYFGEGSWLTVV.

The J gene is TRBJ2-7, the V gene TRBV7-9, with D possibly matching TRBD1 (5 bases). The CDR3 totals 14 residues. Looked up from germline, CDR1 is SEHNR and CDR2 is FQNEAQ (reference sequence). Trimming removed 5 bases at V and 0 bases at J, with 11 bases between. The CDR3 coding sequence is TGTGCCAGCAGCCCTCTCAGGGACTCCTACGAGCAGTACTTC. Its protein product is CASSPLRDSYEQYF.

This chain links TRBV2 with TRBJ1-5; D not certain. The CDR3 consists of 13 residues. Trimming shortened V by 4 bases and J by 0 bases, and 4 bases separated the two germline ends. CDR1 is SNHLY and CDR2 is FYNNEI in the germline V gene. The CDR3 spells CASSGDSNQPQHF. The CDR3 DNA sequence: TGTGCCAGCAGTGGCGATAGCAATCAGCCCCAGCATTTT. Full variable domain (missing parts from reference TRBV2 and TRBJ1-5): EPEVTQTPSHQVTQMGQEVILRCVPISNHLYFYWYRQILGQKVEFLVSFYNNEISEKSEIFDDQFSVERPDGSNFTLKIRSTKLEDSAMYFCASSGDSNQPQHFGDGTRLSIL.

The chain employs TRBV6-1 and TRBJ2-2, with D hard to call. Germline loops: CDR1 MNHNS, CDR2 SASEGT. The V and J ends lost 4 bases and 0 bases respectively, with 6 bases between them. This CDR3 region has 14 residues. As DNA, the CDR3 is TGTGCCAGCAGTGCACATTCGAACACCGGGGAGCTGTTTTTT. Amino acid sequence: CASSAHSNTGELFF.

This chain uses TRBV7-9 with TRBJ2-7; TRBD1 might be the D (6 bases). CDR1 and CDR2 from the germline V gene are SEHNR and FQNEAQ (reference sequence). The CDR3 loop spans 14 amino acids. V dropped 1 base and J dropped 6 bases, with 13 bases sitting between them. The CDR3 sequence is CASSLGGLAFEQYF. The CDR3 DNA reads TGTGCCAGCAGCTTAGGGGGGCTCGCTTTCGAGCAGTACTTC. Combining the CDR3 with reference TRBV7-9 and TRBJ2-7 gives the whole variable domain DTGVSQNPRHKITKRGQNVTFRCDPISEHNRLYWYRQTLGQGPEFLTYFQNEAQLEKSRLLSDRFSAERPKGSFSTLEIQRTEQGDSAMYLCASSLGGLAFEQYFGPGTRLTVT.

CDR3 nucleotide sequence: TGTGCCAGCTCACAACTAGCGGGAAAGGAGACCCAGTACTTC. Its translation is CASSQLAGKETQYF. J is TRBJ2-5 and V is TRBV18, with 10 bases that match TRBD2. This CDR3 comprises 14 residues. Germline V lookup: CDR1 KGHSH, CDR2 LQKENI. Trimming cost V 4 bases and J 5 bases; bases outside gene matches: 4.

In this sample, this clone turned up a few times. This chain uses TRBV6-5 with TRBJ1-6; tentatively, D is TRBD1 (6 bases). Trimming removed 6 bases at V and 7 bases at J, with 13 bases between. The CDR3 length is 14 residues. Germline-derived CDR1 and CDR2 are MNHEY and SVGAGI. The CDR3 DNA follows: TGTGCCAGCAGATATACAGGGTCGAATTCACCCCTCCACTTT. Its protein product is CASRYTGSNSPLHF.

The rearrangement joins TRBV10-3 to TRBJ2-3; 10 positions agree with TRBD2. After removal of 7 bases from V and 5 bases from J, the junction contained 9 bases not matched to a gene. The CDR3 totals 15 residues. The germline V gene encodes CDR1 ENHRY and CDR2 SYGVKD. CDR3 sequence: CAITYSGGPQDTQYF. As DNA, the CDR3 is TGTGCCATCACCTATAGCGGGGGGCCTCAAGATACGCAGTATTTT.

This sequence joins TRBV2 and TRBJ1-4; D is perhaps TRBD1 (5 bases). The V end was cut by 2 bases, the J end by 4 bases, with 17 bases between. In germline, CDR1 is SNHLY, CDR2 FYNNEI. The length of the CDR3 is 17 residues. Here the CDR3 reads CASSEQGPRKSNEKLFF. In DNA form, the CDR3 reads TGTGCCAGCAGTGAACAGGGCCCGCGTAAGAGTAATGAAAAACTGTTTTTT.

V gene TRBV9 combines with J gene TRBJ2-3; the match to TRBD2 covers 11 bases. The CDR3 consists of 15 residues. The ends lost 3 bases at V and 2 bases at J; junction bases unmatched: 2. Germline-derived CDR1 and CDR2 are SGDLS and YYNGEE. DNA of the CDR3: TGTGCCAGCAGCGGGACTAGCGGGCTCACAGATACGCAGTATTTT. This codes for CASSGTSGLTDTQYF.

The chain has TRBV2 and TRBJ1-1; D gene unclear. The V gene lost 4 bases and the J gene lost 0 bases, with 9 bases spanning the gap. The V gene's germline CDR1 is SNHLY and CDR2 FYNNEI. This CDR3 contains 14 residues. This CDR3 is CASSVTTMNTEAFF. The DNA for the CDR3 is TGTGCCAGCAGTGTGACGACAATGAACACTGAAGCTTTCTTT.

The V call is TRBV6-5, the J call TRBJ2-3, with D uncertain. The CDR3 has 15 residues. The germline V gene encodes CDR1 MNHEY and CDR2 SVGAGI. Trimming took off 2 bases at V and 3 bases at J, with 12 bases between the two ends. The CDR3 DNA sequence: TGTGCCAGCAGTTACGGGCTCCCCCAAACAGATACGCAGTATTTT. It is translated as CASSYGLPQTDTQYF.

This clone was observed once. The V and J genes are TRBV19 and TRBJ2-5, with 7 bases matching TRBD2. The CDR3 totals 14 residues. The germline V gene has CDR1 LNHDA and CDR2 SQIVND (reference sequence). J gave up 2 bases and V 4 bases, and 4 bases lay outside the gene matches. The CDR3 sequence: CASSNRGVQETQYF. The CDR3 region has the DNA TGTGCCAGTAGTAACCGGGGGGTTCAAGAGACCCAGTACTTC.

The rearrangement uses TRBV7-6 and TRBJ1-1; possible D gene TRBD1, 5 bases. CDR1 is SGHVS and CDR2 is FNYEAQ in the germline V gene. Trimming removed 4 bases at V and 7 bases at J, with 16 bases between. The CDR3 totals 14 residues. As DNA, the CDR3 is TGTGCCAGCAGCTCCCGACAAGGACAAATTGAAGCTTTCTTT. Translation: CASSSRQGQIEAFF.

V is TRBV7-2 and J is TRBJ2-1, with 8 nucleotides matching TRBD1. The V gene's germline CDR1 is SGHTA and CDR2 FQGNSA. V was clipped by 5 bases and J by 7 bases; unmatched bases: 10. The CDR3 runs to 15 residues. The CDR3 sequence: CASSGRGQGRNEQFF. CDR3 in DNA: TGTGCCAGCAGCGGGCGAGGACAGGGAAGGAATGAGCAGTTCTTC.

The rearrangement links TRBV6-5 to TRBJ2-5; perhaps TRBD2 as D (5 bases). Between the trimmed V and J ends, which lost 1 base and 5 bases, there was a span of 11 bases. The germline V gene has CDR1 MNHEY and CDR2 SVGAGI. The CDR3 length is 14 residues. CDR3 coding DNA: TGTGCCAGCAGTTACTGGCGAGGGCTGGAGACCCAGTACTTC. Its translation: CASSYWRGLETQYF.

The chain couples TRBV6-1 to TRBJ1-5; 10 nucleotides agree with TRBD1. This CDR3 region has 14 residues. From germline, CDR1 is MNHNS and CDR2 SASEGT. Losses at the gene ends were 5 bases for V and 5 bases for J; bases not matched to a gene: 3. This chain's CDR3 is CASSWTGGDQPQHF. In DNA, the CDR3 is TGTGCCAGCAGTTGGACAGGGGGTGATCAGCCCCAGCATTTT.

This chain connects TRBV7-3 to TRBJ1-1; possible D gene TRBD1, 6 bases. Germline loops: CDR1 SGHTA, CDR2 FQGTGA. Between the trimmed V and J ends, which lost 2 bases and 7 bases, there was a span of 11 bases. The CDR3 loop spans 13 amino acids. CDR3 protein: CASSLGSTGEAFF. The CDR3, as DNA: TGTGCCAGCAGCTTAGGATCGACAGGTGAAGCTTTCTTT.

The rearrangement joins TRBV27 to TRBJ2-4; the D is unclear. The V end lost 5 bases, the J end lost 1 base, and 12 bases lay between the germline ends. There are 15 residues in the CDR3. Germline V gives CDR1 MNHEY, CDR2 SMNVEV (reference sequence). CDR3 coding DNA: TGTGCCAGCAGTCCGAGGAGTCTGGCCAAAAACATTCAGTACTTC. It translates to CASSPRSLAKNIQYF.

A few counts support this clone. The chain employs TRBV10-1 and TRBJ1-2, with D possibly matching TRBD1 (5 bases). V gave up 5 bases and J gave up 4 bases, with 20 bases separating them. This CDR3 has 16 residues. The germline V gene has CDR1 WNHNN and CDR2 SYGVQD (reference sequence). CDR3 loop: CASSPLGAGPGYGYTF. CDR3 nucleotide sequence: TGCGCCAGCAGTCCCTTGGGCGCGGGACCTGGCTATGGCTACACCTTC.